The 25 T cell receptor beta chains given below trace back to one sample, sequenced in a study of CD8+ T cells in alopecia areata. The sequencing template was cDNA reverse transcribed from extracted RNA. Clones were read by immunoSEQ multiplex PCR, and TCRdb kept only the in-frame ones, dropping some. The table lists under 300,000 clones, about two thirds of them singletons. The sample was CD4+ T cells sorted from blood, taken at week 0. The receptors shown here come from a human donor with alopecia areata.

This chain connects TRBV30 to TRBJ1-3, with 7 bases that match TRBD1. Germline CDR1 GTSNPN, CDR2 SVGIG (reference sequence). CDR3 length: 12 amino acids. V lost 3 bases and J lost 7; bases outside the gene matches: 3. DNA of the CDR3: TGTGCCTGGAGCCAGGGACAGAACACCATATATTTT. This sequence encodes CAWSQGQNTIYF.

This clone was seen just once. The J gene is TRBJ2-7, the V gene TRBV6-6; TRBD1 might be the D (5 bases). Trimming stripped 6 bases from V and 3 bases from J, with 15 bases between. The CDR3 loop spans 14 amino acids. The germline V gene has CDR1 MNHNY and CDR2 SVGAGI (reference sequence). CDR3 protein: CASSGHSTDYEQYF. The CDR3 nucleotides read TGTGCCAGCAGCGGACACTCTACTGACTACGAGCAGTACTTC.

V is TRBV6-1 and J is TRBJ2-1, with 8 nucleotides matching TRBD2. Germline assignment: CDR1 MNHNS and CDR2 SASEGT. V lost 5 bases to trimming and J lost 4 bases; unmatched junction nucleotides: 7. The CDR3 totals 15 residues. This chain's CDR3 is CASSSTAGVYNEQFF. For the CDR3, the DNA is TGTGCCAGCAGTTCGACAGCGGGGGTTTACAATGAGCAGTTCTTC.

The chain uses TRBV29-1 and TRBJ1-2, with D possibly matching TRBD1 (5 bases). This CDR3 spans 12 amino acids. Germline CDR1 reads SQVTM; CDR2 reads ANQGSEA. Trimming took 4 bases from V and 3 from J, leaving 9 bases between them. CDR3 bases: TGCAGCGTTGCGACAGACGACTATGGCTACACCTTC. Its protein product is CSVATDDYGYTF. Full variable domain (missing parts from reference TRBV29-1 and TRBJ1-2): SAVISQKPSRDICQRGTSLTIQCQVDSQVTMMFWYRQQPGQSLTLIATANQGSEATYESGFVIDKFPISRPNLTFSTLTVSNMSPEDSSIYLCSVATDDYGYTFGSGTRLTVV.

V gene TRBV9 combines with J gene TRBJ2-4; 12 nucleotides agree with TRBD2. CDR3 size: 18 residues. CDR1 and CDR2 from the germline V gene are SGDLS and YYNGEE. V was pared by 0 bases and J by 6 bases, with 10 bases of the junction left unmatched. In DNA, the CDR3 is TGTGCCAGCAGCGTAGCCCCCACTAGCGGGGGGCTGGGAAACATTCAGTACTTC. Translating gives CASSVAPTSGGLGNIQYF.

The gene calls are TRBV2 and TRBJ2-7; no firm D call. Deletions cut 7 bases from V and 0 bases from J, with 10 bases between. The CDR3 length is 13 residues. The germline gives CDR1 SNHLY, CDR2 FYNNEI. DNA for the CDR3: TGTGCCAGCAACCCTGACATCTCCTACGAGCAGTACTTC. Residues: CASNPDISYEQYF.

This clone was seen more than once but under ten times. The V and J genes are TRBV10-3 and TRBJ1-3, with 7 bases matching TRBD1. The V gene end was trimmed by 5 bases and the J gene end by 1 base; junction bases not matched to a gene: 2. This CDR3 contains 14 residues. The germline V gene has CDR1 ENHRY and CDR2 SYGVKD. CDR3 nucleotide sequence: TGTGCCATCAGTTCGACAGGGTCTGGAAACACCATATATTTT. Translation gives CAISSTGSGNTIYF.

The rearrangement links TRBV4-2 to TRBJ2-6; perhaps TRBD2 as D (5 bases). Trimming shortened V by 4 bases and J by 2 bases, and 15 bases separated the two germline ends. Germline V gene data show CDR1 as LGHNA and CDR2 as YNFKEQ. This CDR3 has 17 residues. CDR3 loop: CASSPRFDGAGANVLTF. The CDR3, as DNA: TGTGCCAGCAGCCCACGTTTTGACGGGGCTGGGGCCAACGTCCTGACTTTC.

V and J are TRBV4-2 and TRBJ2-1; TRBD1 is a possible D gene (5 bases). CDR1 and CDR2 (germline): LGHNA, YNFKEQ. This CDR3 has 18 amino acids. V lost 1 base, J lost 0 bases, and 16 bases lay in between. The CDR3 here is CASSQVSASTGSYNEQFF. CDR3 nucleotide sequence: TGTGCCAGCAGCCAAGTATCTGCCAGCACAGGCTCCTACAATGAGCAGTTCTTC.

J is TRBJ2-5 and V is TRBV7-9; 10 bases map to TRBD2. The length of the CDR3 is 16 residues. With 5 bases clipped from V and 5 bases from J, the junction kept 11 bases outside the gene matches. Germline CDR1 and CDR2: SEHNR and FQNEAQ (reference sequence). CDR3 sequence (DNA): TGTGCCAGCAGCCCGAGGAGCGGGGGGGCCGGGGAGACCCAGTACTTC. Its protein product is CASSPRSGGAGETQYF. The whole variable domain, remainder taken from reference TRBV7-9 and TRBJ2-5, is DTGVSQNPRHKITKRGQNVTFRCDPISEHNRLYWYRQTLGQGPEFLTYFQNEAQLEKSRLLSDRFSAERPKGSFSTLEIQRTEQGDSAMYLCASSPRSGGAGETQYFGPGTRLLVL.

The CDR3 is CSVGRGWETQYF. Here the CDR3 DNA reads TGCAGCGTTGGGCGGGGCTGGGAGACCCAGTACTTC. This chain links TRBV29-1 with TRBJ2-5; D is possibly TRBD2 (6 bases). This CDR3 has 12 residues. The V end lost 4 bases, the J end lost 5 bases, and 11 bases lay between the germline ends. Germline V gene sequence: CDR1 SQVTM, CDR2 ANQGSEA.

The chain links TRBV2 to TRBJ1-4; D is unclear. The CDR3 consists of 14 residues. Germline CDR1 and CDR2: SNHLY and FYNNEI. V was trimmed by 6 bases and J by 6 bases, leaving 14 bases between them. CDR3 sequence: CASRLGPGDEKLFF. DNA of the CDR3: TGTGCCAGCAGGCTCGGACCTGGGGATGAAAAACTGTTTTTT.

This chain connects TRBV7-9 to TRBJ1-2; D is ambiguous. The V gene's germline CDR1 is SEHNR and CDR2 FQNEAQ (reference sequence). The CDR3 contains 16 residues. The ends were cut back, 3 bases at V and 8 bases at J, with 22 bases in the middle. CDR3 sequence: CASSFRWVTGFEGYTF. In DNA, the CDR3 is TGTGCCAGCAGCTTCCGTTGGGTCACGGGTTTTGAAGGCTACACCTTC.

This rearrangement joins TRBV6-6 to TRBJ2-4; TRBD1 is a possible D gene (5 bases). The CDR3 covers 12 residues. The V gene's germline CDR1 is MNHNY and CDR2 SVGAGI (reference sequence). Deletions cut 2 bases from V and 6 bases from J, with 5 bases between. The CDR3, as DNA: TGTGCCAGCAGTTACCAGGGAAACATTCAGTACTTC. This codes for CASSYQGNIQYF.

About this clone itself: A read error is possible here, since a much larger clone lies one base away. This rearrangement joins TRBV7-9 to TRBJ2-7; no definite D call. This CDR3 region has 11 residues. CDR1 and CDR2 from the germline V gene are SEHNR and FQNEAQ (reference sequence). The V and J ends lost 2 bases and 5 bases respectively, with 4 bases between them. The CDR3 DNA follows: TGTGCCAGCAGCTTATTGGACGAGCAGTACTTC. This gives the protein CASSLLDEQYF.

V usage is TRBV7-2 and J usage is TRBJ2-7; perhaps TRBD1 as D (6 bases). Germline CDR1 SGHTA, CDR2 FQGNSA. With 2 bases removed from V and 6 bases from J, the gap between germline ends came to 23 bases. The CDR3 loop spans 17 amino acids. CDR3 coding DNA: TGTGCCAGCAGCTTATCGAACCCCTCGGGACAAAAAGGCGAGCAGTACTTC. Translating it yields CASSLSNPSGQKGEQYF.

The chain joins TRBV2 to TRBJ2-3, with TRBD1 matching over 7 bases. V lost 4 bases, J lost 1 base, and 5 bases stayed unmatched. CDR1 is SNHLY and CDR2 is FYNNEI in the germline V gene. The CDR3 totals 15 residues. The CDR3 nucleotides read TGTGCCAGCAGTGGACAGGGCGTGGGCACAGATACGCAGTATTTT. This gives the protein CASSGQGVGTDTQYF.

The chain uses TRBV20-1 and TRBJ2-4, with no clear D. Germline V gene sequence: CDR1 DFQATT, CDR2 SNEGSKA (reference sequence). The CDR3 extends over 11 amino acids. The ends were cut back, 3 bases at V and 6 bases at J, with 6 bases in the middle. The CDR3 protein is CSASKANIQYF. In nucleotides, the CDR3 is TGCAGTGCTAGTAAGGCAAACATTCAGTACTTC.

The table lists this clone with a count of one. At the DNA level, this CDR3 is encoded by other sequences in the same sample as well. J is TRBJ1-6 and V is TRBV10-3; D possibly corresponds to TRBD1 (6 bases). Trimming took off 4 bases at V and 6 bases at J, with 10 bases between the two ends. The CDR3 loop spans 14 amino acids. The germline gives CDR1 ENHRY, CDR2 SYGVKD. The CDR3 is CAISVQGSNSPLHF. The CDR3 DNA reads TGTGCCATCAGTGTCCAGGGGAGTAATTCACCCCTCCACTTT.

This clone showed up just a few times. The chain links TRBV5-6 to TRBJ2-2; D may match TRBD1 or TRBD2 (5 bases each). Trimming left V 3 bases short and J 4 bases short, with 22 bases between. This CDR3 comprises 18 residues. Germline values: CDR1 SGHDT, CDR2 YYEEEE. The CDR3: CASSSAPAPGRGTGELFF. CDR3 DNA sequence: TGTGCCAGCAGCTCGGCCCCCGCTCCGGGAAGGGGCACCGGGGAGCTGTTTTTT.

The V and J genes are TRBV18 and TRBJ1-6; maybe TRBD1 (5 bases). This CDR3 has 13 residues. V gave up 6 bases and J gave up 8 bases, with 11 bases separating them. Germline loops: CDR1 KGHSH, CDR2 LQKENI. In DNA, the CDR3 is TGTGCCAGCTCCCCGGGGGGGGATTCACCCCTCCACTTT. This sequence encodes CASSPGGDSPLHF.

The chain links TRBV9 to TRBJ2-3, with D possibly being TRBD1 (6 bases). This CDR3 has 15 residues. Germline lookup yields CDR1 SGDLS and CDR2 YYNGEE. Trimming took off 0 bases at V and 0 bases at J, with 8 bases between the two ends. The CDR3 coding sequence is TGTGCCAGCAGCGTAGGCAGGGGCAGCACAGATACGCAGTATTTT. Protein: CASSVGRGSTDTQYF.

This clone came up a few times. This chain links TRBV18 with TRBJ1-1; D remains ambiguous. Looked up from germline, CDR1 is KGHSH and CDR2 is LQKENI. V was pared by 2 bases and J by 5 bases, with 6 bases between. The CDR3 is 12 amino acids. CDR3 DNA sequence: TGTGCCAGCTCACCAAGCGAGACTGAAGCTTTCTTT. This codes for CASSPSETEAFF.

The chain employs TRBV30 and TRBJ2-1, with unresolved D. Trimming left V 0 bases short and J 6 bases short, with 15 bases between. This CDR3 is built from 15 residues. Germline V gene data show CDR1 as GTSNPN and CDR2 as SVGIG (reference sequence). The DNA of the CDR3 is TGTGCCTGGAGTGTGGCAGGTCATATATCCAATGAGCAGTTCTTC. This gives the protein CAWSVAGHISNEQFF.

The CDR3 DNA reads TGTGCCAGCAGTTACTCGCAGGGGTTCGACAATGAGCAGTTCTTC. Its translation: CASSYSQGFDNEQFF. The rearrangement uses TRBV6-5 and TRBJ2-1; D may be TRBD1 (6 bases). This CDR3 region has 15 residues. From germline, CDR1 is MNHEY and CDR2 SVGAGI. The V gene lost 0 bases and the J gene lost 5 bases, with 11 bases spanning the gap.